Below, 9 T cell receptor beta chains from the same sample are listed, as sequenced in a study of T cells after yellow fever vaccination (dated 2019 in TCRdb). Per the publication, the treatment or condition label means: live attenuated yellow fever vaccine strain. The method behind the library was 5' RACE. Sequenced on an Illumina HiSeq 2500. The public reads were reprocessed in TCRdb via fastp at Q25 and MiXCR, keeping in-frame beta chains. Rows matching on CDR3 protein sequence are summarized as one entry with the most common DNA and genes. For this sample there are 250,000 to 350,000 distinct CDR3 sequences; roughly 7% appear just once. The ten largest clones represent roughly a sixth of the sample. The sample consisted of PBMCs, taken more than 35 days after the first yellow fever vaccination. The receptors were sampled from a young man who received the YFV17D yellow fever vaccine.

The rearrangement joins TRBV4-2 to TRBJ1-1; D remains ambiguous. Trimming removed 1 base at V and 4 bases at J, with 16 bases between. Per germline, CDR1 LGHNA and CDR2 YNFKEQ. The CDR3 length is 16 residues. The CDR3 is CASSQGVEAARTEAFF. Here the CDR3 DNA reads TGTGCCAGCAGCCAAGGAGTGGAGGCCGCCCGCACTGAAGCTTTCTTT.

This clonotype was counted many times. V usage is TRBV6-1 and J usage is TRBJ1-1, with TRBD1 as a possible D gene (5 bases). Per the germline V gene, CDR1 is MNHNS and CDR2 is SASEGT. This CDR3 has 15 amino acids. The V end was cut by 7 bases, the J end by 5 bases, with 20 bases between. The CDR3 loop is CASTPFQGGETEAFF. The CDR3 DNA reads TGTGCCAGCACCCCCTTTCAGGGAGGGGAGACTGAAGCTTTCTTT.

Notes on this clonotype: This may come from a read error, since a much larger clone is one base off. The CDR3 does not close with the conserved phenylalanine or tryptophan, likely indicating a read error. This CDR3 is CASSPSGGHTDTQYY. The DNA of the CDR3 is TGTGCCAGCAGTCCTAGCGGGGGCCACACAGATACGCAGTATTAT. V gene TRBV7-6 combines with J gene TRBJ2-3; TRBD2 matches at 10 bases. V was clipped by 6 bases and J by 2 bases; unmatched bases: 5. Germline CDR1 reads SGHVS; CDR2 reads FNYEAQ. The CDR3 consists of 15 residues.

The table lists this clonotype with a few counts. V usage is TRBV10-3 and J usage is TRBJ2-5, with TRBD1 identical over 8 bases. J gave up 3 bases and V 6 bases, and 0 bases lay outside the gene matches. Germline V gene data show CDR1 as ENHRY and CDR2 as SYGVKD. The CDR3 consists of 12 residues. The CDR3 protein is CAIRDREETQYF. The CDR3 DNA reads TGTGCCATCAGGGACAGGGAAGAGACCCAGTACTTC.

The chain has TRBV7-2 and TRBJ2-5, with 8 bases fitting TRBD1. Germline loops: CDR1 SGHTA, CDR2 FQGNSA. This CDR3 is built from 15 residues. With 4 bases clipped from V and 4 bases from J, the junction kept 8 bases outside the gene matches. The CDR3 DNA follows: TGTGCCAGCAGCTCGATTCGGACAGGGCTAGAGACCCAGTACTTC. Translation gives CASSSIRTGLETQYF.

The rearrangement joins TRBV10-2 to TRBJ2-7; 9 nucleotides align to TRBD2. The germline CDR1 and CDR2 sequences are WSHSY and SAAADI. V gave up 2 bases and J gave up 2 bases; unmatched junction bases: 1. CDR3 size: 14 residues. The CDR3 spells CASSEPSGTYEQYF. The CDR3 DNA follows: TGCGCCAGCAGTGAGCCTAGCGGGACCTACGAGCAGTACTTC.

This clonotype has more than one count but fewer than ten. This rearrangement joins TRBV5-4 to TRBJ2-1; D call uncertain. Germline V gene sequence: CDR1 SGHNT, CDR2 YYREEE (reference sequence). CDR3 length equals 14 residues. V lost 2 bases and J lost 6, with 12 bases in between. In DNA form, the CDR3 reads TGTGCCAGCAGCTTCGCAGCCGAGGTCAATGAGCAGTTCTTC. Translating gives CASSFAAEVNEQFF.

Only a few counts were recorded for this clonotype. This sequence joins TRBV6-2 or TRBV6-3 and TRBJ2-3, with TRBD2 as a possible D gene (6 bases). V was shortened by 2 bases and J by 4 bases, with 13 bases between the two germline ends. The CDR3 is made up of 15 amino acids. Per the germline V gene, CDR1 is MNHEY and CDR2 is SVGEGT. CDR3 amino acids: CASSYGGSHADTQYF. CDR3 coding DNA: TGTGCCAGCAGTTACGGGGGGTCTCACGCAGATACGCAGTATTTT.

There are many counts of this clonotype. The J gene is TRBJ2-7, the V gene TRBV6-2 or TRBV6-3, with TRBD2 matching 8 bases. J was trimmed by 3 bases and V by 7 bases; bases with no gene match: 8. CDR3 size: 14 residues. The germline CDR1 and CDR2 sequences are MNHEY and SVGEGT. The CDR3, as DNA: TGTGCCAGCATGGAGCGGGGGAGTCACTACGAGCAGTACTTC. Its protein is CASMERGSHYEQYF.